Given below is one T cell receptor beta chain in context. Its antigen is still unknown. Within one base of it there is no much larger clone, and no base qualities were kept. Receptor amplification or capture employed the immunoSEQ multiplex PCR assay. DNA from the CD4+ T cells that had been cultured and isolated underwent TCR beta CDR3 sequencing. Per the authors' processing: Non-productive TCR sequences were removed, reads were trimmed to the CDR3 region, and CDR3s of at least 7 amino acids were retained. The MANAFEST web app was used to identify antigen-specific clonotypes by comparing expansion in peptide wells with expansion in reference cultures. To be called positive, a clone needed expansion at FDR<0.05 compared with the reference and with all other wells, an odds ratio greater than 5, and a frequency greater than 0.1% in two replicate wells. Clonotypes significantly expanded in SARS-CoV-2 spike wells and in at least one common cold coronavirus spike condition were defined as cross-reactive. CDR3 similarity was assessed by Levenshtein distance using the stringdist R package, and unrooted trees were constructed with ape in R 3.6.1. The source is immuneACCESS, and TCRdb retained only in-frame sequences with V and J called. Part of the clones is not carried over; for the studies checked, unresolved V genes explain less than half of this, and the remainder is unexplained. That table supplies the V and J calls and clone size; D and trimming were determined from the DNA. The sample table shows under 30,000 clones, and around 75% are seen once. Roughly 22% of the sample is held by the ten biggest clonotypes.

The ViraFEST assay stimulated PBMC with viral peptide pools and then used TCR sequencing to identify antigen-specific CD4+ T cell clonotypes by expansion. After more than nine days of culture, CD4+ T cells were isolated with the EasySep CD4+ T cell isolation kit. Negative nucleocapsid antibody results before and after vaccination confirmed that the healthy vaccine recipients had no prior SARS-CoV-2 infection. Some 2 million PBMC per well were cultured in IMDM with about 4.5% human AB serum, 8.5 to 10 IU/ml IL-2 and gentamicin, plus 10 ug/ml peptides. Half of the culture medium was replaced with fresh IL-2-containing medium on days 3 and 7. Unless noted otherwise, every peptide stimulation condition was grown in triplicate wells. Using Ficoll-Paque Plus gradient centrifugation, PBMC were separated from whole blood and then either used fresh or cryopreserved at -140C. The spike proteins of SARS-CoV-2 and of the common cold coronaviruses HCoV-NL63, HCoV-OC43 and HCoV-229E were spanned by overlapping peptide pools. The QIAamp micro DNA kit was used to extract genomic DNA from the cultured CD4+ T cells.

These data originate in a study of vaccination effects on CD4 cells after COVID-19 (dated by TCRdb to the early 2020s). Describing the broader study: Two doses of either the BNT162b2 or the mRNA-1273 mRNA SARS-CoV-2 vaccine were administered to participants. SARS-CoV-2 spike-specific CD4+ TCR repertoires from before and after mRNA vaccination were compared in COVID-19 convalescent patients and in infection-naive vaccine recipients. The full study included some 10 COVID-19 convalescent patients and several SARS-CoV-2-naive healthy vaccine recipients. Cultures from other donors in the study were sequenced with the Oncomine TCR Beta short-read assay on an Illumina iSeq 100.

What the study reported, not specific to this receptor: Clones induced by infection and clones induced by vaccination both contracted markedly at late timepoints after vaccination, which fits with T cell responses waning over time. Among healthy vaccine recipients, nearly all vaccine-induced clones were SARS-CoV-2 mono-reactive, and only 1 of 255 was cross-reactive with common cold coronaviruses. Limitations of the study were the small number of convalescent patients and the absence of early post-infection timepoints.

From the cysteine up to the phenylalanine, the CDR3 has a length of 15 residues. Here the CDR3 DNA is all that survives: 45 bases in frame from base 1. From a lookup of the germline V gene, CDR1 and CDR2 are SGHDT and YYEEEE. The germline V and J ends show losses of 3 bases and 6 bases respectively, and no gene match explains 6 bases of the junction. The sequenced sample was CD4+ T cells from PBMCs cultured with HCoV-NL63 spike peptides, obtained before COVID-19 vaccination. The cell subset or site tag for this specimen amounts to: HCoV-NL63 spike overlapping peptide pool stimulation. The TCR comes from a human donor who received a COVID-19 vaccine. Recombination connected TRBV5-6 to TRBJ1-5, with 10 bases in between that match TRBD1. The CDR3 corresponds to CASSYWTGGSQPQHF. The DNA reads TGTGCCAGCAGCTATTGGACAGGGGGTTCTCAGCCCCAGCATTTT.